This section outlines one T cell receptor beta chain sequence together with its context. Its antigen is as yet unknown. TCRdb reprocessed the 5' RACE reads via MiXCR and lists one record per CDR3 protein. This sample carries about 340,000 distinct CDR3 sequences, 20% to 25% of them seen once, and the ten largest clones take about 21%. This sample is drawn from a study of T-cell memory formation after mild COVID-19. Study context: TCR clusters largely stayed donor specific. Notes on the study in general: Contracting CD4+ clones were located mainly in CM and EM, and CD8+ clones in EMRA.

This CDR3 comprises 14 residues. Trimming took 2 bases from V and 2 from J, leaving 10 bases between them. CDR1 and CDR2 (germline): SGDLS, YYNGEE. This sequence joins TRBV9 and TRBJ2-5; D is perhaps TRBD1 (6 bases). Sequencing was performed on PBMCs or a T cell subset sorted from them (not recorded which). This sequence was found in a man aged 18 to 29 who had mild COVID-19 (a few samples of this study predate the infection). Cell type and time point are not known. The CDR3 DNA reads TGTGCCAGCAGCGTCCAGGGGATTCAAGAGACCCAGTACTTC. Protein sequence: CASSVQGIQETQYF.